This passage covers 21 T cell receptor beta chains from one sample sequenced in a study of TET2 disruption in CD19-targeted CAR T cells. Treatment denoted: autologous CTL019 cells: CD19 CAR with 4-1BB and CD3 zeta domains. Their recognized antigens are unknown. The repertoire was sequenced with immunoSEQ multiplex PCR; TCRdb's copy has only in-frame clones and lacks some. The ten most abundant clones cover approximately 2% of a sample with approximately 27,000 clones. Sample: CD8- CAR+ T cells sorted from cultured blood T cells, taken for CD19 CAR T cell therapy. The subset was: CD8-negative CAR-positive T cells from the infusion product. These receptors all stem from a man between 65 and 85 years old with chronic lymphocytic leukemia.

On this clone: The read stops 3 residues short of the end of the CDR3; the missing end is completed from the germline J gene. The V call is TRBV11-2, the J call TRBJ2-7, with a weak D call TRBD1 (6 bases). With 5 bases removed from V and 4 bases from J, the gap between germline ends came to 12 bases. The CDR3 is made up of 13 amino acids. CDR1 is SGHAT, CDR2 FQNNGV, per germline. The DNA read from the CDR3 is TGTGCCAGCAGCCTCCGGACAGCGTACGAG. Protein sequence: CASSLRTAYE. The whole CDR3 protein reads CASSLRTAYEQYF.

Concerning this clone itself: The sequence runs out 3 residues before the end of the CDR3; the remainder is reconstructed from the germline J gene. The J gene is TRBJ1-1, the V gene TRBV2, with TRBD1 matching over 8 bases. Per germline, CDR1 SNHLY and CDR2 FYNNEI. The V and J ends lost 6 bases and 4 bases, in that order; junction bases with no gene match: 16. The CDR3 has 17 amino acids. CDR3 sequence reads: CASSRAPDRAMTTEAFF. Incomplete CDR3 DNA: TGTGCCAGCAGCCGAGCCCCGGACAGGGCGATGACCACTGAA.

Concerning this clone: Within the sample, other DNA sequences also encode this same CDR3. The CDR3 protein is CASSLSGVEGNTIYF. The CDR3 bases that were read are TGCGCCAGCAGCTTGTCGGGGGTCGAGGGAAACACC. V and J are TRBV5-1 and TRBJ1-3; TRBD1 might be the D (5 bases). The read ends 3 residues shy of where the CDR3 ends; the end is completed using the germline J gene. The V and J ends lost 1 base and 4 bases respectively, with 12 bases between them. Per germline, CDR1 SGHRS and CDR2 YFSETQ. The CDR3 runs to 15 residues.

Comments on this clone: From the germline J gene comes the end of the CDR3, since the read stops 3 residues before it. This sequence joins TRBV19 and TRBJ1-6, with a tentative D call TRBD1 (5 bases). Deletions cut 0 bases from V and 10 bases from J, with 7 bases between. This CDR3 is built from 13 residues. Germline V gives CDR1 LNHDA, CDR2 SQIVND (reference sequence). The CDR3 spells CASSIDRASPLHF. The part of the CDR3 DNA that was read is TGTGCCAGTAGTATAGACAGGGCGTCACCC.

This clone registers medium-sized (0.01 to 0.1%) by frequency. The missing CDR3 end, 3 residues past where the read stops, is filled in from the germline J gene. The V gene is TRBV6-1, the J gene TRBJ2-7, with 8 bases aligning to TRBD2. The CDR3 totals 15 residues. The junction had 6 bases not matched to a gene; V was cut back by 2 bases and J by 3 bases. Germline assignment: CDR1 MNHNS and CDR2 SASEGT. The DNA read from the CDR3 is TGTGCCAGCAGTGAATCCTTACTAGCGGACTACGAG. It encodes CASSESLLADYE. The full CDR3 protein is CASSESLLADYEQYF.

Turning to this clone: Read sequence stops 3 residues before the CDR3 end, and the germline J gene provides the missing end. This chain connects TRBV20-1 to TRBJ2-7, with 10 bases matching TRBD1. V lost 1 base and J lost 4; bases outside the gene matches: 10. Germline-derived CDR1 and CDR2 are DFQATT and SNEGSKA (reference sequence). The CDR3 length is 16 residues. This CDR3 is CSARVWGGTGDYEQYF. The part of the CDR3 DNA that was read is TGCAGTGCTAGAGTGTGGGGTGGGACAGGGGATTACGAG.

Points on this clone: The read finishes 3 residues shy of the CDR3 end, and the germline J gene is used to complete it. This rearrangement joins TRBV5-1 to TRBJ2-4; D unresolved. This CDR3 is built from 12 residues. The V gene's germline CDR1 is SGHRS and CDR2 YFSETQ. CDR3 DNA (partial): TGCGCCAGCAGCCAGGTCCAAGAGACT. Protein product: CASSQVQET. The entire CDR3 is CASSQVQETQYF.

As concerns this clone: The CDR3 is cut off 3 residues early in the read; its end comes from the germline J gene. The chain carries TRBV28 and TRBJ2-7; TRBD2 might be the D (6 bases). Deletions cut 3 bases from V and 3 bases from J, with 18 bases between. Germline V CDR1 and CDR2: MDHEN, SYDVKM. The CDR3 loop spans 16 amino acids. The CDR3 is CASSFRYGGSNYEQYF. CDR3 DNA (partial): TGTGCCAGCAGTTTTCGGTACGGGGGAAGCAACTACGAG.

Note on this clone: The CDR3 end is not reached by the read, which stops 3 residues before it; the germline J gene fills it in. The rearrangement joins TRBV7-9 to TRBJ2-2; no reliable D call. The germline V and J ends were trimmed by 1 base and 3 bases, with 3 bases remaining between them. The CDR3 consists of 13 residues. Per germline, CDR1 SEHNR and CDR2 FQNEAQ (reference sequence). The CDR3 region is CASSLGHTGELFF. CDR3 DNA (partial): TGTGCCAGCAGCTTAGGGCACACCGGGGAG.

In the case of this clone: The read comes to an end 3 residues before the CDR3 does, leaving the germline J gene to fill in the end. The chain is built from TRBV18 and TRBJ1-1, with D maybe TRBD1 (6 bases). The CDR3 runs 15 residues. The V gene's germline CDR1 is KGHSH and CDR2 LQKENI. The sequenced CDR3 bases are TGTGCCAGCTCACCACTAGCGGGGGCCCTCAATGAG. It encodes CASSPLAGALNE. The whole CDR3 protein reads CASSPLAGALNEAFF.

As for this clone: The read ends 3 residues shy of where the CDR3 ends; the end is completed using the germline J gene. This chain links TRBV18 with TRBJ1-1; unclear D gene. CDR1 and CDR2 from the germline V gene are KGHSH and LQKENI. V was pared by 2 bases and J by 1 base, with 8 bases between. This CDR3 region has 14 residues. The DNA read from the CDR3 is TGTGCCAGCTCACCAAGCTCTGGGAACACTGAA. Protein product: CASSPSSGNTE. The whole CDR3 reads CASSPSSGNTEAFF.

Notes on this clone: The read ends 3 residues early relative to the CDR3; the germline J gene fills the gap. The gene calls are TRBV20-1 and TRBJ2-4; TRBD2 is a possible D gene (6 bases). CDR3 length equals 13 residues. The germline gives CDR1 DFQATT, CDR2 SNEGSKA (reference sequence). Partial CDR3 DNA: TGCAGTGCTCCTCCTCTAGCGAGGGAGACT. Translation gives CSAPPLARET. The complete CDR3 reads CSAPPLARETQYF.

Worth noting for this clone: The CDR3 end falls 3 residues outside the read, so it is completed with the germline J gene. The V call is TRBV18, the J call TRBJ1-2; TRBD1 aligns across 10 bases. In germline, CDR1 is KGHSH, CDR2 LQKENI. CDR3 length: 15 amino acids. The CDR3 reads CASSPRQGAADTYTF. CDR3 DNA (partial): TGTGCCAGCTCACCAAGACAGGGGGCGGCAGATACC.

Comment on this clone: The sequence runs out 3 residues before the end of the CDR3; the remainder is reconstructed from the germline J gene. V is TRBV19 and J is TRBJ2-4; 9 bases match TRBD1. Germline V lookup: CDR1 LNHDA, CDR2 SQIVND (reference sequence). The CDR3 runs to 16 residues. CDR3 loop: CASSTGQGSGNQPQYF. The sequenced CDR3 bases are TGTGCCAGTAGTACGGGACAGGGATCTGGCAATCAGCCT.

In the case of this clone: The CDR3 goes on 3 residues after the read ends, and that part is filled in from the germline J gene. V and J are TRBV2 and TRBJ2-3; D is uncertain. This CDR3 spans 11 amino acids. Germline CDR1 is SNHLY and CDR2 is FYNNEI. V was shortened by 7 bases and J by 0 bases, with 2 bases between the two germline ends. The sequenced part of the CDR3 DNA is TGTGCCAGCACTAGCACAGATACG. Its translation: CASTSTDT. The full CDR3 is CASTSTDTQYF.

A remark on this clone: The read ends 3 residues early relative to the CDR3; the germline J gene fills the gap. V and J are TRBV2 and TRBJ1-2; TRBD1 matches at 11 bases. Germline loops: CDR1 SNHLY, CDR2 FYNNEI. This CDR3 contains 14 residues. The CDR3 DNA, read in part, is TGTGCCAGCGACCGAGGGACAGGGGGTGGCGAC. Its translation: CASDRGTGGGD. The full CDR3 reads CASDRGTGGGDYTF.

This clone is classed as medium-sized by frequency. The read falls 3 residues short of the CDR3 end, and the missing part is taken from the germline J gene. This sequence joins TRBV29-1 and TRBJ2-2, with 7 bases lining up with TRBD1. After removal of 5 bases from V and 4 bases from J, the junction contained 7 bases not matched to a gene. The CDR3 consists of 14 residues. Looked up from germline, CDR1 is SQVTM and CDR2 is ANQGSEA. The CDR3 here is CSVIPGQVTGELFF. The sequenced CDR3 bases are TGCAGCGTTATCCCCGGACAGGTCACCGGGGAG.

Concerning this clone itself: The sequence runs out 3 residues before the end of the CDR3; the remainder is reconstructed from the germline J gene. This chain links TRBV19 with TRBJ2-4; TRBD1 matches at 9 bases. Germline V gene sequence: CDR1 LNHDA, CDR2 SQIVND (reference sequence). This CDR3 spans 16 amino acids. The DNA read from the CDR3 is TGTGCCAGTAGTCCCATGGACAGGGGCGGCAATCAGCCT. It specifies CASSPMDRGGNQP. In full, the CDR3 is CASSPMDRGGNQPQYF.

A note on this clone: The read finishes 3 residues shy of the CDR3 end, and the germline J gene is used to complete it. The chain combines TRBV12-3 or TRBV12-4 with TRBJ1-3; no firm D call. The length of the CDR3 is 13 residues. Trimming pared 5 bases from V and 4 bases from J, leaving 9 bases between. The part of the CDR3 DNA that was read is TGTGCCAGCAGTATGCCCCGGGGAAACACC. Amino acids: CASSMPRGNT. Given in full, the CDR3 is CASSMPRGNTIYF.

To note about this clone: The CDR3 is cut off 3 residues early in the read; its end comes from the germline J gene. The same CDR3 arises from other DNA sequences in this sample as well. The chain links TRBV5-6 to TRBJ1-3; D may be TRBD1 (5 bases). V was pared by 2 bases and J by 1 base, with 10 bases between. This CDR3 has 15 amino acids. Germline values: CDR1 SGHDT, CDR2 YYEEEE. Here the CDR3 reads CASSFQGDSGNTIYF. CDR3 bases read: TGTGCCAGCAGCTTTCAGGGAGATTCTGGAAACACC.

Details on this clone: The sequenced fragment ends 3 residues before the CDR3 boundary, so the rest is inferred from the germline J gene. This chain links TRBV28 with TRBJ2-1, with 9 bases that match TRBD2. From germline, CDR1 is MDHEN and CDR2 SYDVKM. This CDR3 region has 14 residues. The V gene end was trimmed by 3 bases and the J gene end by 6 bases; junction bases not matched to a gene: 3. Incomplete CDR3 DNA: TGTGCCAGCAGTTTGCGGGGGGGAGGCAATGAG. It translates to CASSLRGGGNE. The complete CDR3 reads CASSLRGGGNEQFF.